This T cell receptor (beta chain) derives from a study of blood T cell repertoires in COVID-19 (TCRdb year 2020). Regarding the study in general: Samples from collaborators originated in the United States, Italy and Spain and spanned both the acute and convalescent phases of COVID-19. The repertoires were made available in a free public database intended to serve as a resource for research on the immune response to SARS-CoV-2. Deeply sampled blood TCRbeta repertoires from subjects exposed to, actively infected with, or recovered from COVID-19 were included in the dataset. Nearly every sample came with metadata listing a de-identified subject ID, COVID-19 status, age in years and sex. HLA class I and class II types, where available, came from metadata supplied by the sample provider rather than from assay-based typing. The prospective study material was composed of cDNA or gDNA derived from T cells, B-cell-depleted T cells, or PBMCs. The samples were drawn from the first 160 participants of the ongoing ImmuneRACE study and from some 1,300 subjects provided by 6 global collaborators. Results the study describes overall, beyond this receptor: Clinical and demographic metadata were provided uncurated, with the amount varying by source and participant.

The immunoSEQ Assay, a bias-controlled multiplex PCR, was used to amplify TCRbeta CDR3 regions from genomic DNA. The paper's data handling went like this. The number of nucleated cells in each sample was estimated from the amplification of reference gene primers within the assay. To quantify the absolute abundance of each unique TCRbeta CDR3 rearrangement, sequence reads were collapsed and filtered. For each sample, productive Simpson clonality was calculated as the square root of Simpson's diversity index over productive rearrangements. TCRdb took over this immuneACCESS table, retaining in-frame rearrangements with V and J assigned. Such tables are incomplete; in checked studies, under half of the missing clones stem from an unresolved V gene, and the remainder is unexplained. The V and J calls and clone size come from that table; D and trimming were worked out from the DNA. The sample table contains fewer than 400,000 clones; only one count was recorded for around 82% of them. The ten largest clones capture roughly 3% of the sample.

Via the germline V gene, CDR1 is MNHNS and CDR2 SASEGT. The CDR3 numbers 13 residues from cysteine through phenylalanine. Left in the record is the CDR3 DNA by itself, 39 bases read in frame from the first base. V gives up 2 bases and J gives up 4 bases, and the segment between their germline ends measures 8 bases. About this clone itself: Its antigen remains unidentified. No qualities accompany the bases; no much larger clone lies one base away.

Whole blood was collected in K2EDTA tubes by collaborating institutions according to the institutions' own protocols. For TCRbeta analysis, collaborator samples were shipped as frozen whole blood, as isolated PBMCs, or as DNA extracted from either sample type. The specimen was peripheral blood. This TCR was recovered from a man under 40 with active or convalescent COVID-19. The chain is encoded by TRBV6-1 joined to TRBJ1-2; no D segment can be confidently identified. Read as DNA, the sequence is TGTGCCAGCAGTGAACTGGGAGCCTATGGCTACACCTTC. Its product reads: CASSELGAYGYTF.